This T cell receptor (beta chain) was profiled in a study of shared clonotypes between healthy human individuals. On this clone itself: Other DNA variants within this sample encode the same CDR3.

Germline assignment: CDR1 SGHRS and CDR2 YFSETQ. Trimming shortened V by 0 bases and J by 0 bases, and 5 bases separated the two germline ends. The CDR3 runs to 14 residues. Clones were sequenced by immunoSEQ multiplex PCR, and TCRdb holds only the in-frame ones, with some missing. This table has roughly 2 million clones, over 85% appearing once. The source material was naive CD4+ T cells sorted from blood. Subset here: CD45RA+ positively selected. This clonotype originated in a man younger than 35 in good health. The chain links TRBV5-1 to TRBJ2-3; D unresolved. The CDR3 DNA is TGCGCCAGCAGCTTGGGCGCTAGCACAGATACGCAGTATTTT. Residues: CASSLGASTDTQYF. Full variable domain (outside the CDR3, taken from reference TRBV5-1 and TRBJ2-3): KAGVTQTPRYLIKTRGQQVTLSCSPISGHRSVSWYQQTPGQGLQFLFEYFSETQRNKGNFPGRFSGRQFSNSRSEMNVSTLELGDSALYLCASSLGASTDTQYFGPGTRLTVL.